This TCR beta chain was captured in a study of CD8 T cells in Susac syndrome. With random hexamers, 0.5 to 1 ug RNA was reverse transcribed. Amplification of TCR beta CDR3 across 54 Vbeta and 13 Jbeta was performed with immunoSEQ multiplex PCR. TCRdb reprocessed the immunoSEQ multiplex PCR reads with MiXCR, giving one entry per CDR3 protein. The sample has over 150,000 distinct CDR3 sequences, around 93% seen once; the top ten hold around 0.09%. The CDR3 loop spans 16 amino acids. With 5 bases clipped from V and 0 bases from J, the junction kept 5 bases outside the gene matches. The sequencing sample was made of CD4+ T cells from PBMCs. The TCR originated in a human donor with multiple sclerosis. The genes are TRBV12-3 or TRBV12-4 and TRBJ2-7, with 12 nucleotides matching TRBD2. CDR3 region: CASSETSGSVSYEQYF. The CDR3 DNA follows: TGTGCCAGCAGTGAGACTAGCGGGAGCGTCTCCTACGAGCAGTACTTC.